A selection of T cell receptor beta chains follows, all from one sample in a study of blood T cells in healthy people across ages. One entry per CDR3 protein, called by TCRdb with MiXCR from the 5' RACE reads. The sample has 1.5 million to 2 million distinct CDR3 sequences; 30% to 35% are singletons. The source material was blood. Every receptor here comes from a woman aged 25 to 39 in good health. Both conserved end residues are part of each CDR3. D genes are given only for firm matches. Rows may omit the clone size; those that give it use once, few, many or a size class.

18 | few | TRBJ2-7 | TRBV28 | TRBD1 | TGTGCCAGCAGTTCCCGGGACAGGGGGATTTTGATATCCTACGAGCAGTACTTC | CASSSRDRGILISYEQYF
14 | few | TRBJ2-1 | TRBV12-3/TRBV12-4 | TRBD1 | TGTGCCAGCAGGCAGGGGGCTGGCTACAATGAGCAGTTCTTC | CASRQGAGYNEQFF
15 | . | TRBJ2-1 | TRBV7-2 | . | TGTGCCAGCAGCACTTACCCCTCCCGGTACAATGAGCAGTTCTTC | CASSTYPSRYNEQFF
13 | few | TRBJ2-3 | TRBV20-1 | TRBD2 | TGCAGCGGGAGGGCGGTGCCCACAGATACGCAGTATTTT | CSGRAVPTDTQYF
16 | . | TRBJ1-1 | TRBV9 | . | TGTGCCAGCAGCGTGGGGACACCGAGGGGGAACACTGAAGCTTTCTTT | CASSVGTPRGNTEAFF
15 | . | TRBJ2-1 | TRBV6-1 | TRBD2 | TGTGCCAGCAGAACTAGCGGGGGCCCCCACAATGAGCAGTTCTTC | CASRTSGGPHNEQFF
15 | . | TRBJ2-1 | TRBV6-1 | . | TGTGCCAGCAGTGAACCCGGGACCCGGGGGAATGAGCAGTTCTTC | CASSEPGTRGNEQFF
14 | . | TRBJ2-4 | TRBV20-1 | TRBD2 | TGCAGTGCTCAGCGGACTAGCGGGGGATGGGAGCAGTACTTC | CSAQRTSGGWEQYF
15 | few | TRBJ2-1 | TRBV20-1 | . | TGCAGTGCTAGATCCTCGGCGGCGGCCTACAATGAGCAGTTCTTC | CSARSSAAAYNEQFF
18 | few | TRBJ2-4 | TRBV13 | . | TGTGCCAGCAGCCTTTCGGCAGCGCCAGTCCGGATTAAAAACATTCAGTACTTC | CASSLSAAPVRIKNIQYF
16 | . | TRBJ2-1 | TRBV12-5 | . | TGTGCTAGTGGTTTGACCTTGTCTGATTCGTACAATGAGCAGTTCTTC | CASGLTLSDSYNEQFF
11 | few | TRBJ1-2 | TRBV12-3/TRBV12-4 | . | TGTGCCAGCAGTCAGGGGTATAGCTACACCTTC | CASSQGYSYTF
20 | . | TRBJ2-1 | TRBV12-3/TRBV12-4 | . | TGTGCCAGCAGTCCCCGAAATGCCGTCTCCTGGCCCCAGGTCTACAATGAGCAGTTCTTC | CASSPRNAVSWPQVYNEQFF
13 | . | TRBJ2-7 | TRBV20-1 | . | TGCAGTGCTAGAGATCCTCCGGGTCACGAGCAGTACTTC | CSARDPPGHEQYF
13 | . | TRBJ2-5 | TRBV20-1 | . | TGCAGTGCTAGAGTCACCTCGGGAGAGACCCAGTACTTC | CSARVTSGETQYF
15 | . | TRBJ1-1 | TRBV27 | . | TGTGCCAGCCGTGGGAACAGGGTAGTTTACACTGAAGCTTTCTTT | CASRGNRVVYTEAFF
14 | . | TRBJ2-5 | TRBV6-5 | TRBD1 | TGTGCCAGCGCCCTAGGACAGGGGCAAGAGACCCAGTACTTC | CASALGQGQETQYF
14 | . | TRBJ2-1 | TRBV21-1 | . | TGTGCCAGCAGCGGGGGACTAGCGGACAATGAGCAGGTCTTC | CASSGGLADNEQVF
15 | few | TRBJ2-5 | TRBV7-6 | TRBD1 | TGTGCCAGCAGCTTAGCCTACACAGGGGGAGAGACCCAGTACTTC | CASSLAYTGGETQYF
16 | few | TRBJ2-3 | TRBV15 | TRBD1 | TGTGCCACCAGTCGGGGAGACAGGGGCATGATAGATACGCAGTATTTT | CATSRGDRGMIDTQYF
11 | few | TRBJ2-5 | TRBV4-1 | . | TGCGCCAGCAGCCACGATAAGACCCAGTACTTC | CASSHDKTQYF
11 | . | TRBJ2-7 | TRBV20-1 | . | TGCAGTGCCACGCCAGCCTACGAGCAGTACTTC | CSATPAYEQYF
17 | . | TRBJ1-2 | TRBV25-1 | TRBD1 | TGTGCCAGCAGTGAATTTTTTTCGGGGACAGGGGAGTATGGCTACACCTTC | CASSEFFSGTGEYGYTF
15 | . | TRBJ2-3 | TRBV13 | . | TGTGCCAGCAGCTTAGGCCGGCGGGACACAGATACGCAGTATTTT | CASSLGRRDTDTQYF
15 | few | TRBJ2-1 | TRBV20-1 | TRBD2 | TGCAGTGCTTCCCACGGACTAGCTCCCGGCAATGAGCAGTTCTTC | CSASHGLAPGNEQFF
17 | few | TRBJ1-2 | TRBV18 | TRBD1 | TGTGCCAGCTCACCTGTCCCGGGACAGGGAATTAACTATGGCTACACCTTC | CASSPVPGQGINYGYTF
17 | . | TRBJ2-3 | TRBV4-1 | . | TGCGCCAGCAGCCAAGTTGGAAGGTCTAGGGGTACAGATACGCAGTATTTT | CASSQVGRSRGTDTQYF
15 | . | TRBJ2-3 | TRBV2 | . | TGTGCCAGCAGTGTCAGGGAGTTGAGCACAGATACGCAGTATTTT | CASSVRELSTDTQYF
15 | few | TRBJ2-6 | TRBV10-3 | . | TGTGCCACCAGGGGGGCTTTGGATGGGGCCAACGTCCTGACTTTC | CATRGALDGANVLTF
16 | few | TRBJ1-1 | TRBV12-3/TRBV12-4 | TRBD1 | TGTGCCAGCAGTCCGCCGACAGGGAGGTTGAACACTGAAGCTTTCTTT | CASSPPTGRLNTEAFF
16 | few | TRBJ1-1 | TRBV7-8 | . | TGTGCCAGCAGCCAGGGGACTTCACAGGGGAACACTGAAGCTTTCTTT | CASSQGTSQGNTEAFF
16 | . | TRBJ1-1 | TRBV6-2/TRBV6-3 | TRBD1 | TGTGCCAGCAGTACGCGGGACAGGGCGGTAAACACTGAAGCTTTCTTT | CASSTRDRAVNTEAFF
14 | . | TRBJ2-7 | TRBV7-9 | . | TGTGCCAGCAGCTTAGGGGATTTGAGGAACGAGCGGTACTTC | CASSLGDLRNERYF
15 | few | TRBJ2-5 | TRBV12-3/TRBV12-4 | . | TGTGCCAGCAGGGATAGTATAGCCCCCCAAGAGACCCAGTACTTC | CASRDSIAPQETQYF
14 | once | TRBJ1-2 | TRBV25-1 | TRBD1 | TGTGCCAGCAGTGAATATGGGACAGTCGGTGGCTACACCTTC | CASSEYGTVGGYTF
15 | . | TRBJ2-7 | TRBV4-2 | . | TGTGCCAGCGGCCAAGCGGGCCAGGGATCCTACGAGCAGTACTTC | CASGQAGQGSYEQYF
14 | few | TRBJ2-7 | TRBV7-6 | . | TGTGCCAGCAGCCCGCGGTGGGGATCCTACGAGCAGTACTTC | CASSPRWGSYEQYF
15 | . | TRBJ2-7 | TRBV5-6 | TRBD1 | TGTGCCAGCAGCTTGGCCGGACAGGGGACTTACGAGCAGTACTTC | CASSLAGQGTYEQYF
14 | few | TRBJ2-7 | TRBV15 | TRBD1 | TGTGCCACCAGCACAGACAGGGGGCCCTACGAGCAGTACTTC | CATSTDRGPYEQYF
16 | . | TRBJ2-6 | TRBV7-2 | . | TGTGCCAGCAGCTTAAAACGGGTCTCTGGGGCCAACGTCCTGACTTTC | CASSLKRVSGANVLTF
16 | . | TRBJ2-1 | TRBV12-3/TRBV12-4 | TRBD1 | TGTGCCAGCAGTACAAATCGACAGGGCTCCTACAATGAGCAGTTCTTC | CASSTNRQGSYNEQFF
16 | many | TRBJ2-7 | TRBV6-1 | TRBD2 | TGTGCCAGCAGTGAACGACTAGCGGGAGTGTTCTACGAGCAGTACTTC | CASSERLAGVFYEQYF
12 | . | TRBJ2-7 | TRBV20-1 | . | TGCAGTGCTAGAACTCAGGGCTACGAGCAGTACTTC | CSARTQGYEQYF
13 | few | TRBJ2-7 | TRBV29-1 | . | TGCAGCGTTTGTACGGATTTTCCCTACGAGCAGTACTTC | CSVCTDFPYEQYF
13 | many | TRBJ1-2 | TRBV6-1 | . | TGTGCCAGCAGTGAATATGGGGACTATGGCTACACCTTC | CASSEYGDYGYTF
14 | . | TRBJ2-3 | TRBV5-1 | . | TGCGCCAGCAGCTGGGGTCCCCCTGACGATACGCAGTATTTT | CASSWGPPDDTQYF
14 | . | TRBJ2-1 | TRBV7-2 | . | TGTGCCAGCCGAGCTCCGGGAAGAAAAAATGAGCAGTTCTTC | CASRAPGRKNEQFF